Each of the 24 T cell receptor beta chains below was sequenced from the same sample in a study of cytomegalovirus exposure and HLA in healthy donors. The PCR had 60 Vbeta and 13 Jbeta primers. Here immunoSEQ multiplex PCR was the method, and the copy in TCRdb shows in-frame clones only, minus some. The table shows around 150,000 clones, with roughly four fifths occurring only once. The specimen sequenced was PBMCs. The source is a man aged 45 to 65 in good health and CMV-seropositive.

The V gene is TRBV7-9, the J gene TRBJ1-1, with D hard to call. V gave up 2 bases and J gave up 0 bases, with 7 bases separating them. The germline V gene encodes CDR1 SEHNR and CDR2 FQNEAQ (reference sequence). This CDR3 spans 14 amino acids. Here the CDR3 DNA reads TGTGCCAGCAGCTTACCGCAGGTGAACACTGAAGCTTTCTTT. This codes for CASSLPQVNTEAFF.

This chain joins TRBV28 and TRBJ2-3; no reliable D call. Germline V gene sequence: CDR1 MDHEN, CDR2 SYDVKM. V was shortened by 7 bases and J by 0 bases, with 8 bases between the two germline ends. This CDR3 has 13 residues. CDR3 coding DNA: TGTGCCAGCAAGGAGTCTAGCACAGATACGCAGTATTTT. This gives the protein CASKESSTDTQYF.

This clone was counted only a few times. The V gene is TRBV6-1, the J gene TRBJ2-1; 7 bases agree with TRBD1. V dropped 6 bases and J dropped 5; count of bases not matched to a gene: 10. CDR1 and CDR2 from the germline V gene are MNHNS and SASEGT. The CDR3 is 15 residues long. The CDR3 is CASRMTGSENNEQFF. CDR3 sequence (DNA): TGTGCCAGCAGGATGACAGGGTCGGAGAACAATGAGCAGTTCTTC.

V is TRBV9 and J is TRBJ2-5; TRBD2 matches at 13 bases. CDR3 length equals 16 residues. CDR1 and CDR2 (germline): SGDLS, YYNGEE. V lost 3 bases, J lost 2 bases, and 4 bases stayed unmatched. CDR3 nucleotide sequence: TGTGCCAGCAGCGCCGGGACTAGCGGGATACAAGAGACCCAGTACTTC. Residues: CASSAGTSGIQETQYF.

The rearrangement joins TRBV2 to TRBJ1-1; TRBD1 might be the D (5 bases). CDR1 and CDR2 from the germline V gene are SNHLY and FYNNEI. Trimming removed 7 bases at V and 5 bases at J, with 20 bases between. This CDR3 contains 15 residues. For the CDR3, the DNA is TGTGCCAGCACCGCCCCCGTAGGGGTTTGGACTGAAGCTTTCTTT. Protein product: CASTAPVGVWTEAFF.

The chain links TRBV5-4 to TRBJ1-2; 10 nucleotides agree with TRBD1. The CDR3 is made up of 15 amino acids. CDR1 SGHNT and CDR2 YYREEE come from the germline V gene (reference sequence). Unmatched junction bases numbered 9, after V lost 4 bases and J lost 6 bases. The CDR3 loop reads CASSQETGGVNGYTF. The CDR3 DNA reads TGTGCCAGCAGCCAAGAGACAGGGGGCGTTAATGGCTACACCTTC.

This clone was found once. V gene TRBV2 combines with J gene TRBJ1-3, with a tentative D call TRBD1 (6 bases). Germline CDR1 is SNHLY and CDR2 is FYNNEI. The CDR3 spans 15 residues. Trimming pared 8 bases from V and 2 bases from J, leaving 16 bases between. The CDR3, as DNA: TGTGCCAGCGGGGAACAGGGTATGGCTGGAAACACCATATATTTT. It codes for CASGEQGMAGNTIYF. The full variable domain, its missing parts supplied by reference TRBV2 and TRBJ1-3, is EPEVTQTPSHQVTQMGQEVILRCVPISNHLYFYWYRQILGQKVEFLVSFYNNEISEKSEIFDDQFSVERPDGSNFTLKIRSTKLEDSAMYFCASGEQGMAGNTIYFGEGSWLTVV.

The count of this clone is one. A junction end diverges from the germline sequence, so it may reflect a read error. This chain uses TRBV6-5 with TRBJ1-4, with 7 bases that match TRBD1. Germline lookup yields CDR1 MNHEY and CDR2 SVGAGI. CDR3 length equals 15 residues. The DNA for the CDR3 is TGTGCCAGCAGTCACTCGACAGGGTCGAAAGAAAAACTGTTTTTT. Its translation is CASSHSTGSKEKLFF.

The V gene is TRBV10-3, the J gene TRBJ2-3, with D perhaps TRBD1 (10 bases). The CDR3 runs 23 residues. Germline V CDR1 and CDR2: ENHRY, SYGVKD. Trimming pared 2 bases from V and 0 bases from J, leaving 33 bases between. DNA of the CDR3: TGTGCCATCAGTGAGACGGCGTGGGGGACAGGGGTCGAGACTAGCGGTAGCACAGATACGCAGTATTTT. Translation: CAISETAWGTGVETSGSTDTQYF.

The V gene is TRBV6-1, the J gene TRBJ2-2; D ambiguous. The germline V gene has CDR1 MNHNS and CDR2 SASEGT. Trimming pared 7 bases from V and 3 bases from J, leaving 6 bases between. This CDR3 contains 12 residues. The CDR3: CASTVDTGELFF. DNA of the CDR3: TGTGCCAGCACCGTTGACACCGGGGAGCTGTTTTTT.

J is TRBJ2-7 and V is TRBV16; D is possibly TRBD1 (5 bases). The V gene lost 0 bases and the J gene lost 4 bases, with 10 bases spanning the gap. The CDR3 length is 14 residues. CDR1 KGHSY and CDR2 FQNENV come from the germline V gene. The CDR3 here is CASSQSSQGYEQYF. The CDR3 bases are TGTGCCAGCAGCCAATCAAGTCAGGGTTACGAGCAGTACTTC.

This rearrangement joins TRBV2 to TRBJ2-4, with TRBD2 as a possible D gene (5 bases). Per the germline V gene, CDR1 is SNHLY and CDR2 is FYNNEI. The CDR3 runs 13 residues. V was clipped by 3 bases and J by 7 bases, with 10 bases between them. The CDR3 coding sequence is TGTGCCAGCAGTGACGGGGTGCGTAACATTCAGTACTTC. Its translation: CASSDGVRNIQYF.

This chain links TRBV9 with TRBJ2-1; a possible D gene is TRBD2 (6 bases). Trimming took off 4 bases at V and 4 bases at J, with 15 bases between the two ends. CDR3 length: 15 amino acids. The germline CDR1 and CDR2 sequences are SGDLS and YYNGEE. In DNA form, the CDR3 reads TGTGCCAGCAGCTCCGAGGCGGGGACGTACAATGAGCAGTTCTTC. It yields the protein CASSSEAGTYNEQFF.

The rearrangement links TRBV19 to TRBJ1-5, with D uncertain. The CDR3 length is 12 residues. V lost 7 bases to trimming and J lost 4 bases, with 8 bases between them. Germline CDR1 and CDR2: LNHDA and SQIVND (reference sequence). CDR3 sequence (DNA): TGTGCCAGTAAACGGTGGAATCAGCCCCAGCATTTT. Translation gives CASKRWNQPQHF.

The rearrangement uses TRBV7-9 and TRBJ2-7; possibly TRBD1 for D (6 bases). CDR3 length: 15 amino acids. V shed 0 bases and J shed 0 bases, with 9 bases lying between them. Germline CDR1 reads SEHNR; CDR2 reads FQNEAQ (reference sequence). CDR3 in DNA: TGTGCCAGCAGCTTAGCACGACAGGACTCCTACGAGCAGTACTTC. This sequence encodes CASSLARQDSYEQYF.

The V and J genes are TRBV9 and TRBJ1-3; D is unclear. The ends were cut back, 3 bases at V and 8 bases at J, with 12 bases in the middle. This CDR3 comprises 13 residues. Germline lookup yields CDR1 SGDLS and CDR2 YYNGEE. CDR3 in amino acids: CASSAPVSDTIYF. CDR3 sequence (DNA): TGTGCCAGCAGCGCGCCCGTGTCGGACACCATATATTTT.

The chain is built from TRBV6-7 and TRBJ2-7; 14 bases are shared with TRBD2. TRBV6-7 is reported as an ORF; its role is uncertain. The CDR3 is 19 amino acids. The ends lost 7 bases at V and 2 bases at J; junction bases unmatched: 16. CDR3 in amino acids: CASTLSGLAGVKRTYEQYF. CDR3 in DNA: TGTGCCAGCACTTTATCGGGACTAGCGGGAGTTAAAAGGACCTACGAGCAGTACTTC.

The J gene is TRBJ1-1, the V gene TRBV4-1, with 8 bases identical to TRBD1. The germline V gene has CDR1 MGHRA and CDR2 YSYEKL. The V gene end was trimmed by 5 bases and the J gene end by 4 bases; junction bases not matched to a gene: 6. This CDR3 has 14 amino acids. The CDR3 DNA follows: TGCGCCAGCAGCAATCAGGGGGCCGGCACTGAAGCTTTCTTT. Its translation: CASSNQGAGTEAFF.

This chain links TRBV4-3 with TRBJ2-7, with 10 nucleotides matching TRBD1. The CDR3 contains 15 residues. V was pared by 1 base and J by 2 bases, with 2 bases of the junction left unmatched. Germline CDR1 LGHNA, CDR2 YSLEER. CDR3 bases: TGCGCCAGCAGCCAAGGGACAGGGGGTCCCTACGAGCAGTACTTC. It is translated as CASSQGTGGPYEQYF.

This clone was counted only a few times. The chain joins TRBV6-1 to TRBJ2-3; D is possibly TRBD2 (5 bases). In germline, CDR1 is MNHNS, CDR2 SASEGT. The V end lost 2 bases, the J end lost 4 bases, and 19 bases lay between the germline ends. CDR3 length: 17 amino acids. CDR3 coding DNA: TGTGCCAGCAGTGAATCACCAGCGGACCTTAGGGCAGATACGCAGTATTTT. Amino acids: CASSESPADLRADTQYF.

The chain employs TRBV6-4 and TRBJ2-7; TRBD2 matches at 11 bases. The CDR3 is 14 amino acids. V dropped 6 bases and J dropped 5; count of bases not matched to a gene: 6. Germline loops: CDR1 MRHNA, CDR2 SNTAGT. CDR3 sequence (DNA): TGTGCCAGCAGAACTAGCGGGAGTGGCCACGAGCAGTACTTC. Its translation is CASRTSGSGHEQYF.

V gene TRBV18 combines with J gene TRBJ1-5; weak D call: TRBD1 (5 bases). This CDR3 region has 14 residues. CDR1 and CDR2 (germline): KGHSH, LQKENI. Trimming pared 2 bases from V and 8 bases from J, leaving 13 bases between. CDR3 sequence: CASSPGGVREPQHF. CDR3 in DNA: TGTGCCAGCTCACCAGGAGGGGTCAGGGAGCCCCAGCATTTT.

The chain is built from TRBV9 and TRBJ2-7, with 7 positions matching TRBD1. With V trimmed by 3 bases and J by 1 base, 4 bases remained unmatched. The CDR3 is 14 residues long. The germline V gene has CDR1 SGDLS and CDR2 YYNGEE. CDR3 loop: CASSARDSSYEQYF. The CDR3 DNA follows: TGTGCCAGCAGCGCCCGGGACAGTTCCTACGAGCAGTACTTC.

The rearrangement links TRBV27 to TRBJ2-7, with a possible D match to TRBD1 (5 bases). The germline V gene encodes CDR1 MNHEY and CDR2 SMNVEV (reference sequence). Trimming left V 2 bases short and J 5 bases short, with 13 bases between. There are 14 residues in the CDR3. The chain's CDR3 is CASSLITGVHEQYF. CDR3 bases: TGTGCCAGCAGTTTAATCACAGGTGTCCACGAGCAGTACTTC.